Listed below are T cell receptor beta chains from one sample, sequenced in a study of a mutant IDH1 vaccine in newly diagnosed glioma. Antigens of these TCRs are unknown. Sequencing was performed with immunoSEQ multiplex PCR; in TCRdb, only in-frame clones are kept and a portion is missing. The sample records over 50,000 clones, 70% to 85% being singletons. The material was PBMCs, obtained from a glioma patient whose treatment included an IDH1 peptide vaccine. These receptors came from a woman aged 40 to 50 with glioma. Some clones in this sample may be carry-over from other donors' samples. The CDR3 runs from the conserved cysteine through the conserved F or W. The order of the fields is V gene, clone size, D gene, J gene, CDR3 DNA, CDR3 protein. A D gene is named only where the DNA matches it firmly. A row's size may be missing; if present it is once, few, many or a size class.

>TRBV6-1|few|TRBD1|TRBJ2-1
TGTGCCAGCAGTAGACGACAGGGGGATGAGCAGTTCTTC
CASSRRQGDEQFF
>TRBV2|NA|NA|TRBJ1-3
TGTGCCAGCAGGCACGTTCCTTCCTCTGGAAACACCATATATTTT
CASRHVPSSGNTIYF
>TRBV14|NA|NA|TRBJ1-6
TGTGCCAGCAGCTCCCAGGGCGAACCCCTCCACTTT
CASSSQGEPLHF
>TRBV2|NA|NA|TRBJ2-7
TGTGCCAGCGAGGGGAGCTCCTACGAGCAGTACTTC
CASEGSSYEQYF
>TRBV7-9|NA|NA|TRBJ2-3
TGTGCCAGCGGTCCAGGGGGGACAGATACGCAGTATTTT
CASGPGGTDTQYF
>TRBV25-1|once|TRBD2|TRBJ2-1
TGTGCCAGCAGTGATCCCTATAGCGGGAGGGCCTACAATGAGCAGTTCTTC
CASSDPYSGRAYNEQFF
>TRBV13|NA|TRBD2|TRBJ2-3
TGTGCCAGCAGCCCCAGCGGGAACACAGATACGCAGTATTTT
CASSPSGNTDTQYF
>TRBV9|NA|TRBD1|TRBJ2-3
TGTGCCAGCAGCGTAGAAGGGACAGGGGGGGATACGCAGTATTTT
CASSVEGTGGDTQYF
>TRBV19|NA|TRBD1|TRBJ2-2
TGTGCCAGTAGTTCAGGACCAGGGGGCAACACCGGGGAGCTGTTTTTT
CASSSGPGGNTGELFF
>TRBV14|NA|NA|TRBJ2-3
TGTGCCAGCAGCCAGAGGGACCGAAACACAGATACGCAGTATTTT
CASSQRDRNTDTQYF
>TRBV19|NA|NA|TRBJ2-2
TGTGCCAGTAGTCAGAGACATAGTCAGAACACCGGGGAGCTGTTTTTT
CASSQRHSQNTGELFF
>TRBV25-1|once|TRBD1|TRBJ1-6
TGTGCCAGCAGTGCGGGACAGGGGAATTCACCCCTCCACTTT
CASSAGQGNSPLHF
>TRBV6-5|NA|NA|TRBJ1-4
TGTGCCAGCAAAGGTTCAGGGGTAGAAAAACTGTTTTTT
CASKGSGVEKLFF
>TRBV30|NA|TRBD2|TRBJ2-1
TGTGCCTGGAGTGTGGGGGCTAGCGGGGGGGAGCAGTTCTTC
CAWSVGASGGEQFF
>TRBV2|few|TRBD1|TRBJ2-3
TGTGCCAGCAGTGATCCGGACAGGGCTAGCACAGATACGCAGTATTTT
CASSDPDRASTDTQYF
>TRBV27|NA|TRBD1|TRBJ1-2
TGTGCCAGCAGTCCTCAGACAGGGGGCGACGGCTACACCTTC
CASSPQTGGDGYTF
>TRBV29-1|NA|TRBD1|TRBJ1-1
TGCAGCGTTGGAGGGGGCTACACTGAAGCTTTCTTT
CSVGGGYTEAFF
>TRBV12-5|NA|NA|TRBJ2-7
TGTGCTAGTGGCCTAGGAGGCTACGAGCAGTACTTC
CASGLGGYEQYF
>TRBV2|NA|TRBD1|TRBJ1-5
TGTGCCAGCAGTGGCCCAGGGGGAGCAGGACAGCCCCAGCATTTT
CASSGPGGAGQPQHF
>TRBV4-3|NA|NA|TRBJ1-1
TGCGCCAGCAGCCCCCCGGGCAGTAGATTCGCTGAAGCTTTCTTT
CASSPPGSRFAEAFF
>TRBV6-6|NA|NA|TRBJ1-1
TGTGCCAGCAGTTCAGGGGCCCTGAACACTGAAGCTTTCTTT
CASSSGALNTEAFF
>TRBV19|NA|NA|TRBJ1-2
TGTGCCAGTAGTACCAAAAGGACCTCTAACTATGGCTACACCTTC
CASSTKRTSNYGYTF
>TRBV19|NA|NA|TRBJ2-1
TGTGCCAGTAGTATGTATAACAATGAGCAGTTCTTC
CASSMYNNEQFF
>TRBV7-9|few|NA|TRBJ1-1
TGTGCCAGCAACCGACTGTTGAACACTGAAGCTTTCTTT
CASNRLLNTEAFF
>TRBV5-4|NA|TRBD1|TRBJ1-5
TGTGCCAGCAGCAACCGGGACAGGGGGAGCAATCAGCCCCAGCATTTT
CASSNRDRGSNQPQHF
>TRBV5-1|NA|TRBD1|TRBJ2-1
TGCGCCAGCAGCGCCCGGGACAGCCATGAGCAGTTCTTC
CASSARDSHEQFF
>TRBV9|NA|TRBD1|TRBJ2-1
TGTGCCAGCAGCCCAAGACAGGGCAATTACAATGAGCAGTTCTTC
CASSPRQGNYNEQFF
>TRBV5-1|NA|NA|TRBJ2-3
TGCGCCAGCAGCTTCCCTGATGGTACGCAGTATTTT
CASSFPDGTQYF
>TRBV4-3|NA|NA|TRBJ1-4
TGCGCCAGCAGCGAGGGGGAGTTGGGAGAAAAACTGTTTTTT
CASSEGELGEKLFF
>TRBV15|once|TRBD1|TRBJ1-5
TGTGCCACCAGCTATACAGGGGGCGGTCAGCCCCAGCATTTT
CATSYTGGGQPQHF
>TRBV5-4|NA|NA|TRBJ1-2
TGTGCCAGCAGCTCCCCCAGAGGGGACAACACCTTC
CASSSPRGDNTF
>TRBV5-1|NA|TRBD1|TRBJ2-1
TGCGCCAGCAGCCTGAAGACAGGGTTATCGTACAATGAGCAGTTCTTC
CASSLKTGLSYNEQFF
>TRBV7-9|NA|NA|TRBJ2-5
TGTGCCAGCAGCTCTCTCCTAGTAGCCCAGTACTTC
CASSSLLVAQYF
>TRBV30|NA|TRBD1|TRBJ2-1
TGTGCCGCCGGGACAGGCGAGCAGTTCTTC
CAAGTGEQFF
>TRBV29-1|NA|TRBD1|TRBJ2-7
TGCAGCGTGGGACAGGGGGTCTCCTACGAGCAGTACTTC
CSVGQGVSYEQYF
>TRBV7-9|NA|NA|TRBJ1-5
TGTGCCAGCAGCTTACTACCGCCCGGGGGCAATCAGCCCCAGCATTTT
CASSLLPPGGNQPQHF
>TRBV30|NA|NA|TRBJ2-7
TGTGCCTGGAGTCAGGGACGGCTCTACGAGCAGTACTTC
CAWSQGRLYEQYF
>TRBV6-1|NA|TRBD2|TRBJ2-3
TGTGCCAGCAGTGAATCAGCGGGGGAAGGGTCGGATACGCAGTATTTT
CASSESAGEGSDTQYF
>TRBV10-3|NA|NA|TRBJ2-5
TGTGCCATCAGTGAGTATGATTCAAGGGGAGAGACCCAGTACTTC
CAISEYDSRGETQYF
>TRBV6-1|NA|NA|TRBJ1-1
TGTGCCAGCAGTGTGGAACAAATGAACACTGAAGCTTTCTTT
CASSVEQMNTEAFF
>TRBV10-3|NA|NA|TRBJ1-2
TGTGCCATCAGTTCTCTCCGCTATGGCTACACCTTC
CAISSLRYGYTF
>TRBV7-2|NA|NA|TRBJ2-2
TGTGCCAGCAGCCCTGATTGGTTCACCGGGGAGCTGTTTTTT
CASSPDWFTGELFF
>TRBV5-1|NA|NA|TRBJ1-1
TGCGCCAGCAGCCCGGGAAGTCCATTGAACACTGAAGCTTTCTTT
CASSPGSPLNTEAFF
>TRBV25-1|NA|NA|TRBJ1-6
TGTGCCAGCAGTGGGGGGGGCAATTCACCCCTCCACTTT
CASSGGGNSPLHF
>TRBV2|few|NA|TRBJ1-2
TGTGCCAGCAGTCTAGTGACTGGCTATGGCTACACCTTC
CASSLVTGYGYTF
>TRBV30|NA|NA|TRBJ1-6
TGTGCCTGGGGTACCTTTTCGGATTCACCCCTCCACTTT
CAWGTFSDSPLHF
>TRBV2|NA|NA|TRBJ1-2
TGTGCCAGCAGCGCCGGGCAGCACTATAGCTATGGCTACACCTTC
CASSAGQHYSYGYTF
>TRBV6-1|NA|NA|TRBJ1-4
TGTGCCAGCAGTGAAGCGCTGGGGGTCGGTCGATTACTTAGGGGGGAAAAACTGTTTTTT
CASSEALGVGRLLRGEKLFF
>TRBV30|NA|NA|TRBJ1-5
TGTGCCTGGAGTTTAGTCAATCAGCCCCAGCATTTT
CAWSLVNQPQHF
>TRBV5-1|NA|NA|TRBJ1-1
TGCGCCAGCAGGCGACACGAGAACACTGAAGCTTTCTTT
CASRRHENTEAFF
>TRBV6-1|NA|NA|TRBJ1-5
TGTGCCAGCGAGTTGACCTATAGCAATCAGCCCCAGCATTTT
CASELTYSNQPQHF
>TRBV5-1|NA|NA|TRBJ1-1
NA
CASSLVGSGATFF
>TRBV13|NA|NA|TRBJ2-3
TGTGCCAGCAGCTCGGAAGGGGGGGATACGCAGTATTTT
CASSSEGGDTQYF
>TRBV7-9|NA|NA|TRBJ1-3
TGTGCCAGCAGCTTAGCCTGGGAGGCTGGAAACACCATATATTTT
CASSLAWEAGNTIYF
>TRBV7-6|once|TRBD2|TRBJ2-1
TGTGCCAGCAGCTTAGGGACTAGCGGTGAGCAGTTCTTC
CASSLGTSGEQFF
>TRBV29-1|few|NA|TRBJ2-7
TGCAGCGCCGCGGACAGTTGCGAGCAGTACTTC
CSAADSCEQYF
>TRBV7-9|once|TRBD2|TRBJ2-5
TGTGCCAGCAGCTTAGCCGGGACTACAGAAGAGACCCAGTACTTC
CASSLAGTTEETQYF
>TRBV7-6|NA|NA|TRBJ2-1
TGTGCCAGCAGCCTTGGGATAGGCGAGAGGGGTGAGCAGTTCTTC
CASSLGIGERGEQFF
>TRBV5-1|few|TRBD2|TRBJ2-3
TGCGCCAGCAGCTTGGGGCGGGGGGGATCGACAGATACGCAGTATTTT
CASSLGRGGSTDTQYF